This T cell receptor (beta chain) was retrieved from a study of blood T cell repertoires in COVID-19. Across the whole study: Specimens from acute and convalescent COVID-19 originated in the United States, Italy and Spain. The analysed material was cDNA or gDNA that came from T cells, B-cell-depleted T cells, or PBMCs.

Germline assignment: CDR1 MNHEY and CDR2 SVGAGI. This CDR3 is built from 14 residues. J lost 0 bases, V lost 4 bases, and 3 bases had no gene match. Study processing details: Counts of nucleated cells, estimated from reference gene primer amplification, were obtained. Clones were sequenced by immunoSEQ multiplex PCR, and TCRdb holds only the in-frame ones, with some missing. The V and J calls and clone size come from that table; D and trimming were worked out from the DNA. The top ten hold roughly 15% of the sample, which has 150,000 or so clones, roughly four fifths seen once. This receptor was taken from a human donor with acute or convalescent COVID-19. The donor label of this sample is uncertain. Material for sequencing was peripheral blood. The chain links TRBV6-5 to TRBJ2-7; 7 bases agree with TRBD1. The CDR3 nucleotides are TGTGCCAGCAGTTTAGGGGGCAACTCCTACGAGCAGTACTTC. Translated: CASSLGGNSYEQYF.